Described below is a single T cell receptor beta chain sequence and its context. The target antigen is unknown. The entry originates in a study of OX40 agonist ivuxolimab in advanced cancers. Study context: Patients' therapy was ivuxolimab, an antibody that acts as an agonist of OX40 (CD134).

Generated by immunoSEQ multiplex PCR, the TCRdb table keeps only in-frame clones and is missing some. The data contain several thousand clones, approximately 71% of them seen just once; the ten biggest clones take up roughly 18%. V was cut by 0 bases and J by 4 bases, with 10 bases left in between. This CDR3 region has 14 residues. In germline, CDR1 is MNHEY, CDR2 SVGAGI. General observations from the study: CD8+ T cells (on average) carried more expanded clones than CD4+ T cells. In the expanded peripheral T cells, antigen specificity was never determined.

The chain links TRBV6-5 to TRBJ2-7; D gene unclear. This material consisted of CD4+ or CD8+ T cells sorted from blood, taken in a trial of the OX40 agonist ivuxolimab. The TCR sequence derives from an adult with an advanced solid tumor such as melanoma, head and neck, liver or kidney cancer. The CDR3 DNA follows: TGTGCCAGCAGTTACTCGATACTTTCGTACGAGCAGTACTTC. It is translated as CASSYSILSYEQYF.